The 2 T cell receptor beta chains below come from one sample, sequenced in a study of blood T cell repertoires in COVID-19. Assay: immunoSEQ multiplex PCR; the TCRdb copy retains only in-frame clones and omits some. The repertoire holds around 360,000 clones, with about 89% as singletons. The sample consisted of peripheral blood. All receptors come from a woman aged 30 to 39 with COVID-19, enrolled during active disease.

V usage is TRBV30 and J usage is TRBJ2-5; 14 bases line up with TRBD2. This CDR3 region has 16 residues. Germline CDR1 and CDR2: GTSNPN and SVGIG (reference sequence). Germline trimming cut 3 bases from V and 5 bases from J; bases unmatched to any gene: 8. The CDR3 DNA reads TGTGCCTGGAGCCCCGGGACTAGCGGGAGAGGCGAGACCCAGTACTTC. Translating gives CAWSPGTSGRGETQYF.

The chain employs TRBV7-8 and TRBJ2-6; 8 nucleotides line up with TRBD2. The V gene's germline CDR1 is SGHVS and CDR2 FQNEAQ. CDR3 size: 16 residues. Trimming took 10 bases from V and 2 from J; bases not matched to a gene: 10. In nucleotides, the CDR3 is TGTGCCACCGAGGGCGGGAGGTGGGCTGGGGCCAACGTCCTGACTTTC. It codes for CATEGGRWAGANVLTF.